The TCR beta chain described here comes from a study of identical twins. TCRdb reprocessed the 5' RACE reads via MiXCR and lists one record per CDR3 protein. The table has 1.5 million to 2 million distinct CDR3 sequences, under 35% seen once. Trimming pared 8 bases from V and 5 bases from J, leaving 13 bases between. This CDR3 has 13 amino acids. From germline, CDR1 is MDHEN and CDR2 SYDVKM. Sequencing was carried out using cord blood. This sequence joins TRBV28 and TRBJ2-1; D remains unclear. This receptor was identified in a newborn girl in good health. The CDR3 is CASFFGLDNEQFF. The CDR3 coding sequence is TGTGCCAGCTTTTTTGGTCTCGACAATGAGCAGTTCTTC.